These 32 T cell receptor beta chains were all obtained from the same sample, sequenced in a study of blood T cell repertoires in COVID-19. TCRdb's table, derived via immunoSEQ multiplex PCR, lists solely in-frame clones and lacks some. The sample lists about 200,000 clones; roughly nine tenths were seen once. Sequenced sample: PBMCs or T cells enriched from blood (not recorded which). The receptors stem from a young woman who had recovered from COVID-19.

This sequence joins TRBV30 and TRBJ2-7; 7 bases match TRBD2. CDR1 is GTSNPN and CDR2 is SVGIG in the germline V gene (reference sequence). This CDR3 comprises 16 residues. Trimming at V came to 1 base and at J to 1 base, leaving 10 bases not matched to a gene. The CDR3 region has the DNA TGTGCCTGGAGTGGTTTGGGAGCGGGGTTGTCCTACGAGCAGTACTTC. Translating gives CAWSGLGAGLSYEQYF.

J is TRBJ1-6 and V is TRBV3-1 (or the pseudogene TRBV3-2); 9 bases are a match to TRBD1. J was trimmed by 9 bases and V by 1 base; bases with no gene match: 7. CDR1 and CDR2 (germline): LGHDT, YNNKEL (reference sequence). This CDR3 contains 16 residues. CDR3: CASSQGYRGLFSPLHF. CDR3 sequence (DNA): TGTGCCAGCAGCCAAGGGTACAGGGGGCTATTTTCACCCCTCCACTTT.

DNA for the CDR3: TGTGCCAGCAGCTCCTGGGGGACTAGCGGCAATGAGCAGTTCTTC. Its translation is CASSSWGTSGNEQFF. V is TRBV7-2 and J is TRBJ2-1, with 11 bases fitting TRBD2. With 4 bases clipped from V and 6 bases from J, the junction kept 5 bases outside the gene matches. The CDR3 runs 15 residues. CDR1 is SGHTA, CDR2 FQGNSA, per germline.

The chain combines TRBV3-1 (or the pseudogene TRBV3-2) with TRBJ2-1, with D possibly being TRBD2 (5 bases). The germline V gene encodes CDR1 LGHDT and CDR2 YNNKEL (reference sequence). Trimming cost V 0 bases and J 12 bases, with 9 bases left between them. The CDR3 totals 12 residues. In nucleotides, the CDR3 is TGTGCCAGCAGCCAAGAGCGAGGAGGGCAGTTCTTC. Translated, it gives CASSQERGGQFF.

V usage is TRBV7-2 and J usage is TRBJ1-1, with a tentative D call TRBD1 (6 bases). From germline, CDR1 is SGHTA and CDR2 FQGNSA. The CDR3 is 15 amino acids. The CDR3 sequence is CGQAGAGGVNTEAFF. CDR3 sequence (DNA): TGTGGGCAAGCGGGGGCGGGTGGGGTGAACACTGAAGCTTTCTTT.

The V call is TRBV9, the J call TRBJ2-3; 7 bases line up with TRBD2. Germline V gene data show CDR1 as SGDLS and CDR2 as YYNGEE. This CDR3 contains 16 residues. Unmatched junction bases numbered 9, after V lost 4 bases and J lost 1 base. The CDR3: CASSIASGHGTDTQYF. Here the CDR3 DNA reads TGTGCCAGCAGCATCGCTAGCGGTCACGGCACAGATACGCAGTATTTT.

This rearrangement joins TRBV2 to TRBJ1-2; 8 bases match TRBD1. Germline CDR1 reads SNHLY; CDR2 reads FYNNEI. V was clipped by 7 bases and J by 5 bases; unmatched bases: 3. The CDR3 spans 12 residues. CDR3 nucleotides: TGTGCCAGCAACCAGGGGGCGTATGGCTACACCTTC. Protein product: CASNQGAYGYTF.

This clone has only a few counts. V and J are TRBV18 and TRBJ1-6; D unclear. The CDR3 loop spans 13 amino acids. Between the trimmed V and J ends, which lost 6 bases and 7 bases, there was a span of 10 bases. In germline, CDR1 is KGHSH, CDR2 LQKENI. The CDR3 region is CASSLTENSPLHF. CDR3 nucleotide sequence: TGTGCCAGCTCTCTCACAGAGAATTCACCCCTCCACTTT.

The genes are TRBV28 and TRBJ1-6, with 9 bases identical to TRBD1. The germline V gene has CDR1 MDHEN and CDR2 SYDVKM. Unmatched junction bases numbered 5, after V lost 9 bases and J lost 8 bases. This CDR3 region has 13 residues. The CDR3 sequence: CASQDRGDSPLHF. The CDR3 DNA sequence: TGTGCCAGTCAGGACAGGGGTGATTCACCCCTCCACTTT.

The genes are TRBV27 and TRBJ2-1; 12 positions agree with TRBD2. CDR3 size: 16 residues. Germline CDR1 is MNHEY and CDR2 is SMNVEV (reference sequence). The ends lost 5 bases at V and 12 bases at J; junction bases unmatched: 14. The CDR3, as DNA: TGTGCCAGCAGTCCTCCTCCTAGCGGGGGGGCCACATGGCAGTTCTTC. Encoded protein: CASSPPPSGGATWQFF.

The chain recombines TRBV10-3 with TRBJ2-5; 10 positions agree with TRBD1. V was pared by 4 bases and J by 3 bases, with 5 bases of the junction left unmatched. The V gene's germline CDR1 is ENHRY and CDR2 SYGVKD. CDR3 size: 15 residues. The CDR3 is CAISGQGASEETQYF. The DNA for the CDR3 is TGTGCCATCAGTGGACAGGGGGCTTCTGAAGAGACCCAGTACTTC.

The rearrangement uses TRBV28 and TRBJ1-1; possibly TRBD1 for D (5 bases). CDR1 MDHEN and CDR2 SYDVKM come from the germline V gene. Trimming took 6 bases from V and 6 from J, leaving 20 bases between them. The CDR3 extends over 15 amino acids. The CDR3 nucleotides read TGTGCCAGCAGCACGGGAGGGGAGGGTAGACCTGAAGCTTTCTTT. Protein product: CASSTGGEGRPEAFF.

The V gene is TRBV12-3 or TRBV12-4, the J gene TRBJ1-2, with 8 nucleotides matching TRBD1. V shed 5 bases and J 5 bases; nucleotides not matched to a gene: 4. The CDR3 covers 13 residues. This CDR3 reads CASSPGQGYGYTF. CDR3 DNA: TGTGCCAGCAGTCCCGGACAGGGTTATGGCTACACCTTC.

J is TRBJ1-2 and V is TRBV11-2; D call uncertain. The CDR3 has 14 residues. Looked up from germline, CDR1 is SGHAT and CDR2 is FQNNGV. Trimming pared 5 bases from V and 8 bases from J, leaving 18 bases between. This CDR3 is CASSAQRTPEGYTF. DNA of the CDR3: TGTGCCAGCAGCGCACAACGGACTCCAGAGGGCTACACCTTC.

The chain combines TRBV18 with TRBJ2-2, with TRBD2 matching over 9 bases. The germline gives CDR1 KGHSH, CDR2 LQKENI. CDR3 length: 17 residues. The V and J ends lost 6 bases and 7 bases, in that order; junction bases with no gene match: 15. The CDR3 DNA reads TGTGCCAGCTCCCCTATAGCGGGGGCCACGTCCAGCGGGGAGCTGTTTTTT. Its translation is CASSPIAGATSSGELFF.

The chain couples TRBV18 to TRBJ2-3, with TRBD2 identical over 7 bases. The length of the CDR3 is 15 residues. The germline CDR1 and CDR2 sequences are KGHSH and LQKENI. V dropped 6 bases and J dropped 2; count of bases not matched to a gene: 8. The CDR3: CASSGRSGATDTQYF. CDR3 bases: TGTGCCAGCTCCGGACGAAGCGGGGCCACAGATACGCAGTATTTT.

V gene TRBV5-6 combines with J gene TRBJ1-2; D gene unclear. CDR3 length: 16 amino acids. Trimming cost V 4 bases and J 2 bases, with 18 bases left between them. Germline lookup yields CDR1 SGHDT and CDR2 YYEEEE. CDR3 in amino acids: CASSLGLSIVNYGYTF. CDR3 DNA: TGTGCCAGCAGCCTAGGACTCTCCATCGTAAACTATGGCTACACCTTC.

The genes are TRBV5-1 and TRBJ2-3; D unclear. Germline V gene sequence: CDR1 SGHRS, CDR2 YFSETQ. V dropped 4 bases and J dropped 4 bases, with 10 bases sitting between them. The CDR3 has 13 residues. CDR3 nucleotides: TGCGCCAGCAGCGCCCTCCAGGCAGATACGCAGTATTTT. Its protein product is CASSALQADTQYF.

The V and J genes are TRBV19 and TRBJ1-5; the match to TRBD1 covers 8 bases. This CDR3 has 13 residues. Germline trimming cut 3 bases from V and 7 bases from J; bases unmatched to any gene: 2. From germline, CDR1 is LNHDA and CDR2 SQIVND (reference sequence). The chain's CDR3 is CASSMDRDQPQHF. The CDR3 DNA reads as TGTGCCAGTAGTATGGACAGGGACCAGCCCCAGCATTTT.

The chain employs TRBV5-1 and TRBJ1-5; D is unclear. The germline CDR1 and CDR2 sequences are SGHRS and YFSETQ. This CDR3 region has 11 residues. V lost 3 bases, J lost 4 bases, and 2 bases lay in between. CDR3 in DNA: TGCGCCAGCAGCTCTAATCAGCCCCAGCATTTT. This gives the protein CASSSNQPQHF.

The gene calls are TRBV9 and TRBJ2-5; 10 bases match TRBD1. Germline V gene sequence: CDR1 SGDLS, CDR2 YYNGEE. The CDR3 runs to 16 residues. V shed 0 bases and J 1 base; nucleotides not matched to a gene: 3. In DNA, the CDR3 is TGTGCCAGCAGCGTAGGTGACAGGGGGCTCCAAGAGACCCAGTACTTC. The encoded protein is CASSVGDRGLQETQYF.

The chain uses TRBV24-1 and TRBJ2-3; possible D gene TRBD2, 6 bases. The germline gives CDR1 KGHDR, CDR2 SFDVKD. The V end was cut by 3 bases, the J end by 1 base, with 10 bases between. This CDR3 has 15 amino acids. The CDR3 loop is CATSDAGGGTDTQYF. The CDR3 nucleotides read TGTGCCACCAGTGATGCTGGAGGGGGCACAGATACGCAGTATTTT.

This clone was recorded once. The CDR3 DNA reads TGTGCCAGCAGTTTGACAGGGACTTCACCCCTCCACTTT. Translation: CASSLTGTSPLHF. The chain is built from TRBV28 and TRBJ1-6; TRBD1 aligns across 7 bases. CDR3 length: 13 residues. Germline assignment: CDR1 MDHEN and CDR2 SYDVKM. The junction had 2 bases not matched to a gene; V was cut back by 3 bases and J by 9 bases.

This chain uses TRBV9 with TRBJ2-3; maybe TRBD2 (5 bases). CDR1 is SGDLS and CDR2 is YYNGEE in the germline V gene. This CDR3 is built from 14 residues. V lost 0 bases and J 5 bases, leaving 10 bases between the germline ends. The CDR3 reads CASSVGSREDTQYF. The CDR3 DNA reads TGTGCCAGCAGCGTAGGGAGCCGGGAAGATACGCAGTATTTT.

CDR3 loop: CASRVPAGGRETQYF. CDR3 sequence (DNA): TGTGCCAGCAGAGTCCCAGCGGGGGGGCGGGAGACCCAGTACTTC. The genes are TRBV7-4 and TRBJ2-5; the match to TRBD2 covers 10 bases. V shed 6 bases and J 5 bases; nucleotides not matched to a gene: 9. The CDR3 runs to 15 residues. The germline CDR1 and CDR2 sequences are SGHVT and SQSDAQ.

The V and J genes are TRBV12-3 or TRBV12-4 and TRBJ1-2; D is unclear. With 6 bases removed from V and 0 bases from J, the gap between germline ends came to 5 bases. The CDR3 runs to 12 residues. The CDR3, as DNA: TGTGCCAGCAGCCAGACTAACTATGGCTACACCTTC. It specifies CASSQTNYGYTF.

Note on this clone: The same CDR3 can be traced to other DNA sequences in this sample. The chain is built from TRBV2 and TRBJ2-1; 7 positions match TRBD2. The J segment lost 3 bases and the V segment lost 1 base, leaving 3 bases of the junction unmatched. The germline CDR1 and CDR2 sequences are SNHLY and FYNNEI. The length of the CDR3 is 15 residues. The CDR3 bases are TGTGCCAGCAGTGAAGGGCTAGCGGACTACAATGAGCAGTTCTTC. Translated, it gives CASSEGLADYNEQFF. Using reference TRBV2 and TRBJ2-1 for the parts outside the CDR3, the full variable domain is EPEVTQTPSHQVTQMGQEVILRCVPISNHLYFYWYRQILGQKVEFLVSFYNNEISEKSEIFDDQFSVERPDGSNFTLKIRSTKLEDSAMYFCASSEGLADYNEQFFGPGTRLTVL.

The rearrangement links TRBV5-6 to TRBJ1-3; 7 bases fit TRBD1. CDR1 and CDR2 from the germline V gene are SGHDT and YYEEEE. Trimming cost V 0 bases and J 5 bases; bases outside gene matches: 8. This CDR3 is 16 amino acids long. CDR3 region: CASSLASQDRRNTIYF. CDR3 nucleotides: TGTGCCAGCAGCTTGGCTAGTCAGGACAGGAGAAACACCATATATTTT. Full variable domain (remainder filled in from reference TRBV5-6 and TRBJ1-3): DAGVTQSPTHLIKTRGQQVTLRCSPKSGHDTVSWYQQALGQGPQFIFQYYEEEERQRGNFPDRFSGHQFPNYSSELNVNALLLGDSALYLCASSLASQDRRNTIYFGEGSWLTVV.

The gene calls are TRBV10-3 and TRBJ2-5; TRBD1 matches 10 bases. Trimming took 11 bases from V and 3 from J; bases not matched to a gene: 6. The V gene's germline CDR1 is ENHRY and CDR2 SYGVKD. There are 13 residues in the CDR3. The CDR3 region has the DNA TGTGCCTCGACAGGGGGCAGGGAAGAGACCCAGTACTTC. Translated, it gives CASTGGREETQYF.

The chain recombines TRBV18 with TRBJ1-2; possibly TRBD1 for D (6 bases). The CDR3 length is 17 residues. With 3 bases removed from V and 4 bases from J, the gap between germline ends came to 21 bases. Germline CDR1 KGHSH, CDR2 LQKENI. The CDR3 nucleotides are TGTGCCAGCTCACCCGAGCCAAGACCTCGGACAGCCTATGGCTACACCTTC. Amino acids: CASSPEPRPRTAYGYTF.

The rearrangement links TRBV7-6 to TRBJ1-3, with a weak D call TRBD1 (5 bases). V dropped 5 bases and J dropped 2 bases, with 13 bases sitting between them. From germline, CDR1 is SGHVS and CDR2 FNYEAQ. The CDR3 has 15 residues. The CDR3 nucleotides read TGTGCCAGCAGCCTTGGGGCAGGCCCTGGAAACACCATATATTTT. Encoded protein: CASSLGAGPGNTIYF.

This clone was detected only a few times. CDR3 nucleotide sequence: TGTGCCAGCAGATCTCAGGGGACAGGGGGCGCGGGTGGCTACACCTTC. This codes for CASRSQGTGGAGGYTF. The chain employs TRBV25-1 and TRBJ1-2; 12 bases map to TRBD1. CDR3 size: 16 residues. With V trimmed by 6 bases and J by 7 bases, 12 bases remained unmatched. CDR1 is MGHDK and CDR2 is SYGVNS in the germline V gene.